This entry concerns a single T cell receptor beta chain. Its antigen is not known. The sample originates from a study of cytomegalovirus exposure and HLA in healthy donors. Findings and limits, study-wide: Follow-up analysis found HLA locus-dependent TCR association rates, highest for DRB1 and lowest for HLA-C. Accurate predictions that matched the HLA-A and HLA-B alleles of most subjects were reportedly made from TCR beta sequences. The classifier reportedly diagnosed cytomegalovirus status with high sensitivity and specificity. Follow-up analysis later connected one missense variant in DCLRE1C with trimming of TCR beta V- and J-genes.

PCR employed 60 Vbeta and 13 Jbeta primers. Some clones are missing from TCRdb's copy, which holds only in-frame ones; the method was immunoSEQ multiplex PCR. This table has over 150,000 clones, 70% to 85% appearing once. The CDR3 has 12 amino acids. Trimming took off 5 bases at V and 6 bases at J, with 8 bases between the two ends. Germline-derived CDR1 and CDR2 are LNHDA and SQIVND (reference sequence). The chain employs TRBV19 and TRBJ1-5; D is unresolved. Source material: PBMCs. This clonotype was obtained from a man aged 18 to 35 in good health and CMV-seronegative. CDR3 bases: TGTGCCAGTAGTCCGGGTACTCAGCCCCAGCATTTT. Residues: CASSPGTQPQHF.